This is a list of T cell receptor beta chains from one sample in a study of cytomegalovirus exposure and HLA in healthy donors. The method was immunoSEQ multiplex PCR; TCRdb's version includes in-frame clones alone and lacks a portion of them. This table holds some 200,000 clones, about 93% found once. Material for sequencing was PBMCs. The receptor set was obtained from a woman under 30 in good health and CMV-seronegative. Both conserved end residues are part of each CDR3. The D gene is left open where the match is weak. Where a row states a size, it is once, few, many or the class of an expanded clone; other rows omit it.

J | V | size | D | DNA | CDR3
TRBJ2-7 | TRBV29-1 | NA | TRBD1 | TGCAGCGTTACAGGGGTTGACTCCTACGAGCAGTACTTC | CSVTGVDSYEQYF
TRBJ2-7 | TRBV5-6 | NA | TRBD1 | TGTGCCAGCAGCTTGGGAGGGACAGACCTCTACGAGCAGTACTTC | CASSLGGTDLYEQYF
TRBJ2-5 | TRBV11-1 | NA | TRBD1 | TGTGCCAGCAGTAATGGCTGGGGACAGGTCTGGGAGACCCAGTACTTC | CASSNGWGQVWETQYF
TRBJ2-7 | TRBV23-1 | NA | TRBD2 | TGCGCCAGCAGTCAATCGCGGGGGTACGTTATCTTCGAGCAGTACTTC | CASSQSRGYVIFEQYF
TRBJ2-7 | TRBV5-1 | few | NA | TGCGCCAGCAGCGGGAGCTCCTACGAGCAGTACTTC | CASSGSSYEQYF
TRBJ2-1 | TRBV6-1 | once | TRBD2 | TGTGCCAGCAGTGTCAGTCCCCCTAGCGGGCTCTCCTACAATGAGCAGTTCTTC | CASSVSPPSGLSYNEQFF
TRBJ1-3 | TRBV25-1 | NA | TRBD1 | TGTGCCAGCAGTCCGGGGGACAGACAAGCCTTTGGAAACACCATATATTTT | CASSPGDRQAFGNTIYF
TRBJ2-7 | TRBV30 | NA | NA | TGTGCCTGGAGTGTCAGCAGGACCTACGAGCAGTACTTC | CAWSVSRTYEQYF
TRBJ2-7 | TRBV6-1 | NA | TRBD1 | TGTGCCAGCAGTGTCGGGACAGGGTTTTACGAGCAGTACTTC | CASSVGTGFYEQYF
TRBJ2-1 | TRBV6-1 | NA | NA | TGTGCCAGCAAGGACGGGAGCTCCTACAATGAGCAGTTCTTC | CASKDGSSYNEQFF
TRBJ2-7 | TRBV6-5 | once | NA | TGTGCCAGCAGGCCCTGGGGGGTAGCGGTCTACGAGCAGTACTTC | CASRPWGVAVYEQYF
TRBJ2-3 | TRBV18 | NA | NA | TGTGCCAGCTCACCACTTCAGGGCACAGATACGCAGTATTTT | CASSPLQGTDTQYF
TRBJ2-2 | TRBV29-1 | once | NA | TGCAGCGTTGAAGACGGGGTCGACGGGGAGCTGTTTTTT | CSVEDGVDGELFF
TRBJ1-5 | TRBV18 | once | NA | TGTGCCAGCTCACCACGGGGAGTCAGGAGCAATCAGCCCCAGCATTTT | CASSPRGVRSNQPQHF
TRBJ2-5 | TRBV28 | NA | NA | TGTGCCAGCACTCCACGTGCGGACAGAGGAAAGACCCAGTACTTC | CASTPRADRGKTQYF
TRBJ1-5 | TRBV11-2 | NA | NA | TGTGCCAGCAGCAAAGTCCGGGAGGCGACAGAAAATCAGCCCCAGCATTTT | CASSKVREATENQPQHF
TRBJ2-7 | TRBV5-4 | NA | NA | TGTGCCAGCACCTGGAGGGCAGTCTCCTACGAGCAGTACTTC | CASTWRAVSYEQYF
TRBJ2-3 | TRBV5-4 | once | TRBD1 | TGTGCCAGCAGCCCTGGACAGGCCACAGATACGCAGTATTTT | CASSPGQATDTQYF
TRBJ1-1 | TRBV28 | NA | TRBD1 | TGTGCCAGCACAGGACAGGGGACTGAAGCTTTCTTT | CASTGQGTEAFF
TRBJ2-2 | TRBV25-1 | once | TRBD2 | TGTGCCAGCAGTGAGGGAAAGCGGGACGCCGGGGAGCTGTTTTTT | CASSEGKRDAGELFF
TRBJ1-2 | TRBV7-9 | NA | NA | TGTGCCAGCAGCTTAAATATCCAGGGCGGCTATGGCTACACCTTC | CASSLNIQGGYGYTF
TRBJ1-2 | TRBV4-2 | NA | NA | TGTGCCAGCAGCCAAGGTGGGCAGGTGATTGATGGCTACACCTTC | CASSQGGQVIDGYTF
TRBJ2-5 | TRBV5-6 | NA | TRBD2 | TGTGCCAGCAGCTTGGGCAGTCGGGGGGAAGAGACCCAGTACTTC | CASSLGSRGEETQYF
TRBJ2-2 | TRBV29-1 | NA | NA | TGCAGCGTTGTTGGGCCCGGGGAGCTGTTTTTT | CSVVGPGELFF
TRBJ2-7 | TRBV6-5 | NA | NA | TGTGCCAGCAAAGCCGGGACATTAGTCTACGAGCAGTACTTC | CASKAGTLVYEQYF
TRBJ1-1 | TRBV11-2 | NA | TRBD1 | TGTGCCAGCAGCTCCCACCCCGACAGGGGCACTGAAGCTTTCTTT | CASSSHPDRGTEAFF